The 3 T cell receptor beta chains below all came from one sample that was sequenced in a study of molecular identifiers for immune sequencing clone quantification. TCRdb reanalysed the PCR reads using MiXCR and keeps one entry per CDR3 protein. Of about half a million distinct CDR3 sequences in the sample, 20% to 25% were seen once. Material: naive CD8+ T cells from blood, with Jurkat cell RNA spiked in. Subset indicated: FACS-sorted CD8+CD4-CCR7+CD45RA+ naive T cells. These receptors came from a human donor in good health. Some libraries in this study had Jurkat cell RNA spiked in.

V usage is TRBV12-3 or TRBV12-4 and J usage is TRBJ1-2; possibly TRBD1 for D (5 bases). The CDR3 loop spans 13 amino acids. V was shortened by 8 bases and J by 1 base, with 11 bases between the two germline ends. The CDR3 loop is CASRYGGNYGYTF. The CDR3 DNA reads TGTGCCAGCCGGTACGGGGGTAACTATGGCTACACCTTC.

A word on this clonotype: A much larger clone is a single base away; this may be a read error. V gene TRBV7-2 combines with J gene TRBJ1-1; D uncertain. CDR1 SGHTA and CDR2 FQGNSA come from the germline V gene. V was shortened by 1 base and J by 7 bases, with 10 bases between the two germline ends. CDR3 size: 13 residues. CDR3 coding DNA: TGTGCCAGCAGCTTAGTGTACGGTAGTGAAGCTTTCTTT. Protein: CASSLVYGSEAFF. Complete variable domain (other parts from reference TRBV7-2 and TRBJ1-1): GAGVSQSPSNKVTEKGKDVELRCDPISGHTALYWYRQSLGQGLEFLIYFQGNSAPDKSGLPSDRFSAERTGGSVSTLTIQRTQQEDSAVYLCASSLVYGSEAFFGQGTRLTVV.

This clonotype was seen only a few times. This rearrangement joins TRBV5-1 to TRBJ2-5; TRBD1 agrees at 7 bases. The CDR3 has 15 amino acids. The V segment lost 1 base and the J segment 0 bases; nucleotides outside the gene matches: 3. Looked up from germline, CDR1 is SGHRS and CDR2 is YFSETQ. The CDR3 is CASSLQGEYQETQYF. In DNA, the CDR3 is TGCGCCAGCAGCTTGCAGGGGGAGTACCAAGAGACCCAGTACTTC.